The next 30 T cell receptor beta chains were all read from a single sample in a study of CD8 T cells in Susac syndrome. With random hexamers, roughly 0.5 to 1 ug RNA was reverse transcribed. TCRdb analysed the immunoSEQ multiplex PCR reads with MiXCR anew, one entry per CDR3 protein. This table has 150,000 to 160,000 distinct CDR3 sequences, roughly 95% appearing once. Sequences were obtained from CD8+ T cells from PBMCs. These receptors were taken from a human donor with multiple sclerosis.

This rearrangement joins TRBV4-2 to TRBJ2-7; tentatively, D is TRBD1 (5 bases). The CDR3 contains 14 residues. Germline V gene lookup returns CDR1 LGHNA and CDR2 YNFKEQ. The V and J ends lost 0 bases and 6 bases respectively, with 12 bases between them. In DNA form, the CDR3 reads TGTGCCAGCAGCCAAGATAAGTCAGGGCTCGAGCAGTACTTC. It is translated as CASSQDKSGLEQYF.

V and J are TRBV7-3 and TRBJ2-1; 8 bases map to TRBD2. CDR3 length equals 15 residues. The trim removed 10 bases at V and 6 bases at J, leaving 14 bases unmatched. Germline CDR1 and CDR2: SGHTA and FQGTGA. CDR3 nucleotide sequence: TGTGCCAACCCTCACCGGGGGGGCGGTCGCAATGAGCAGTTCTTC. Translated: CANPHRGGGRNEQFF.

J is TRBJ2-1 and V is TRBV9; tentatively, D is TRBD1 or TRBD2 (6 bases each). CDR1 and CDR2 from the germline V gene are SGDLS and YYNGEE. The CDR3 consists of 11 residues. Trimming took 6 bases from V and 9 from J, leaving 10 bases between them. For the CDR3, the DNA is TGTGCCAGCACACAGGGAGGTGAGCAGTTCTTC. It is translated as CASTQGGEQFF.

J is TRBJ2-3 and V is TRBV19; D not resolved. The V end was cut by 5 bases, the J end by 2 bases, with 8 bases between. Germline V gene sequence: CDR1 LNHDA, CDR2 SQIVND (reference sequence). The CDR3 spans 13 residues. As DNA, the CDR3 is TGTGCCAGTAGTGTCAGCCACACAGATACGCAGTATTTT. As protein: CASSVSHTDTQYF.

The CDR3 DNA sequence: TGTGCCAGCAGTCCCACCAGAGGAGATGGTTACGAGCAGTACGTC. It yields the protein CASSPTRGDGYEQYV. The chain carries TRBV2 and TRBJ2-7; D not certain. The CDR3 runs to 15 residues. Between the trimmed V and J ends, which lost 5 bases and 4 bases, there was a span of 18 bases. Germline V gives CDR1 SNHLY, CDR2 FYNNEI.

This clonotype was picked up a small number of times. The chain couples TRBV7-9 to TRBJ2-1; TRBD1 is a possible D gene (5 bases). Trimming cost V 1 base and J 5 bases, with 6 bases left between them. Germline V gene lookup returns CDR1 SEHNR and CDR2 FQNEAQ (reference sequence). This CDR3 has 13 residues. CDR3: CASSLEGDNEQFF. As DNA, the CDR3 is TGTGCCAGCAGCTTAGAAGGGGACAATGAGCAGTTCTTC.

Written as DNA, the CDR3 is TGTGCCAGCAGCCAAGGCACAGGTGAAGCTTTCTTT. Protein: CASSQGTGEAFF. The chain combines TRBV3-1 with TRBJ1-1; possibly TRBD1 for D (5 bases). Germline CDR1 LGHDT, CDR2 YNNKEL (reference sequence). Deletions cut 1 base from V and 7 bases from J, with 7 bases between. The CDR3 runs to 12 residues. The variable domain in full, completed from reference TRBV3-1 and TRBJ1-1, reads DTAVSQTPKYLVTQMGNDKSIKCEQNLGHDTMYWYKQDSKKFLKIMFSYNNKELIINETVPNRFSPKSPDKAHLNLHINSLELGDSAVYFCASSQGTGEAFFGQGTRLTVV.

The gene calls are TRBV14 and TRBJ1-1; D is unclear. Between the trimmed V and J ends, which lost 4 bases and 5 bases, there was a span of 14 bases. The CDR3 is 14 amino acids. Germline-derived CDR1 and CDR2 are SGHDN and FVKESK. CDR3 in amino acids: CASSRYQFGTEAFF. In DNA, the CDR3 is TGTGCCAGCAGCCGGTACCAGTTCGGGACTGAAGCTTTCTTT.

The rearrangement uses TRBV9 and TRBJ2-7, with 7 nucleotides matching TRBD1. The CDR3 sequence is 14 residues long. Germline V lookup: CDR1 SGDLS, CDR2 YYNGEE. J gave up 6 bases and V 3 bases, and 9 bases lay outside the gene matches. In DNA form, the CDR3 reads TGTGCCAGCAGCGCCCTGGACAGGTCTCCCGAGCAGTACTTC. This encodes CASSALDRSPEQYF.

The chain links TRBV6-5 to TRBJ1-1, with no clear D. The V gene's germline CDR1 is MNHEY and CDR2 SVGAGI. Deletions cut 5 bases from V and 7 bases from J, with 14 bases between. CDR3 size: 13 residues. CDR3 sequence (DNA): TGTGCCAGCAGTCCCATGACCAGGAATGAAGCTTTCTTT. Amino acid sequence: CASSPMTRNEAFF.

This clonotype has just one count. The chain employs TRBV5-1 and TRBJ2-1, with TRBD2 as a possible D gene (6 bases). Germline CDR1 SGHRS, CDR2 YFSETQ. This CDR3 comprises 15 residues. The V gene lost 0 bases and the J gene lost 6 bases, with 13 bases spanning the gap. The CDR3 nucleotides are TGCGCCAGCAGCTTGGACCCTAGCGACGGCAATGAGCAGTTCTTC. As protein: CASSLDPSDGNEQFF.

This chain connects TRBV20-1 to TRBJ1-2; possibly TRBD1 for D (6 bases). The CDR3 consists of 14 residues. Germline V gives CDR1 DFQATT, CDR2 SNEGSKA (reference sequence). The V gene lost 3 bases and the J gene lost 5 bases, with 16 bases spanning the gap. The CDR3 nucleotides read TGCAGTGCTAGGCCAGAGGGGGTGCCTTATGGCTACACCTTC. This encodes CSARPEGVPYGYTF.

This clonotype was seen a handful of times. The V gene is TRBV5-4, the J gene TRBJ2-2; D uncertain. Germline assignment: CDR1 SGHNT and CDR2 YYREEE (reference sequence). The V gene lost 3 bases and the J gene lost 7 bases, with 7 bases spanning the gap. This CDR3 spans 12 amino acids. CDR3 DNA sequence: TGTGCCAGCAGCTCCCTGGGCGGGGAGCTGTTTTTT. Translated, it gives CASSSLGGELFF.

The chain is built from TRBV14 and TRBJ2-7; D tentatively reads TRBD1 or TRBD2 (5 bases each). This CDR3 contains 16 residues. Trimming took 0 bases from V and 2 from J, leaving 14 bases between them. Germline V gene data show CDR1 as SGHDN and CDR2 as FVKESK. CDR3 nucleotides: TGTGCCAGCAGCCAAGATTGGGGACGCGGAACCTACGAGCAGTACTTC. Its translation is CASSQDWGRGTYEQYF.

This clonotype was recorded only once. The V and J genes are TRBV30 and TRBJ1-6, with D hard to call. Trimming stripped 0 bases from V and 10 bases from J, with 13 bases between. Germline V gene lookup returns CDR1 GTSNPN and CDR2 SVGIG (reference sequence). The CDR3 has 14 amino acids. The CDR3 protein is CAWSVWSDRSPLHF. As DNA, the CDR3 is TGTGCCTGGAGTGTTTGGTCGGATCGATCACCCCTCCACTTT.

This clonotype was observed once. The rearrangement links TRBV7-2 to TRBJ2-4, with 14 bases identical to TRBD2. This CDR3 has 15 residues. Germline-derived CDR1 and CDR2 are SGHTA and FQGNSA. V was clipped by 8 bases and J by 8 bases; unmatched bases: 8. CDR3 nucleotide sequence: TGTGCCAGCGGCCGACTAGCGGGGGGGCGGGACATTCAGTACTTC. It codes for CASGRLAGGRDIQYF.

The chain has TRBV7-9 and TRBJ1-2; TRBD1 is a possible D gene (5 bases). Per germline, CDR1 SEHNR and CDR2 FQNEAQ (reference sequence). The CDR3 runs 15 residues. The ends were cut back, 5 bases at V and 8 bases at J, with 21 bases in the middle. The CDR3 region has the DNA TGTGCCAGCAGCAGCCCAGGGACCCCTCATGAGGGCTACACCTTC. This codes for CASSSPGTPHEGYTF. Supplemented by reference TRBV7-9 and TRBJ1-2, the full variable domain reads DTGVSQNPRHKITKRGQNVTFRCDPISEHNRLYWYRQTLGQGPEFLTYFQNEAQLEKSRLLSDRFSAERPKGSFSTLEIQRTEQGDSAMYLCASSSPGTPHEGYTFGSGTRLTVV.

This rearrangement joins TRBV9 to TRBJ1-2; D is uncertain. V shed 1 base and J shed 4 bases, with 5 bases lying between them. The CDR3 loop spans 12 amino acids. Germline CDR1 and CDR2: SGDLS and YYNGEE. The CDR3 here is CASSVNSYGYTF. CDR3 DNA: TGTGCCAGCAGCGTAAACAGCTATGGCTACACCTTC.

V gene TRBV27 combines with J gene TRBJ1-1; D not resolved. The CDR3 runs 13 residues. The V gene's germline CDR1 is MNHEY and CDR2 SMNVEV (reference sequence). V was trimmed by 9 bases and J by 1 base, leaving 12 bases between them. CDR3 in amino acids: CASQVSGNTEAFF. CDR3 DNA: TGTGCCAGTCAGGTGTCTGGGAACACTGAAGCTTTCTTT.

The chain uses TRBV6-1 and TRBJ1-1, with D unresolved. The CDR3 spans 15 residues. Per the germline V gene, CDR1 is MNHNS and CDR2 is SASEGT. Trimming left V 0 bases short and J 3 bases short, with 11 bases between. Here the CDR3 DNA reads TGTGCCAGCAGTGAAGCTTACTGGCGGGACACTGAAGCTTTCTTT. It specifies CASSEAYWRDTEAFF.

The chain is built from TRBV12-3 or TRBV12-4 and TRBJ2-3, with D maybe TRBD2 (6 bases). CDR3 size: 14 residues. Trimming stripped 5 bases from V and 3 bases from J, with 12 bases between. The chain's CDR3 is CASSPWGGTDTQYF. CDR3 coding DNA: TGTGCCAGCAGTCCCTGGGGAGGAACAGATACGCAGTATTTT.

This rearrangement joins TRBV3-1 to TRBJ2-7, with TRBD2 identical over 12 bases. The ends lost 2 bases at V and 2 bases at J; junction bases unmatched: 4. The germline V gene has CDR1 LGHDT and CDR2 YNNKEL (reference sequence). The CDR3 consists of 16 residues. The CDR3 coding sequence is TGTGCCAGCAGCCAAATACTAGCGGGGGGTGCCTACGAGCAGTACTTC. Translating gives CASSQILAGGAYEQYF.

CDR3 coding DNA: TGTGCCAGCAGCGGGTTACAAGCGGGGGGGCCCGGCGAGCAGTACTTC. It is translated as CASSGLQAGGPGEQYF. J is TRBJ2-7 and V is TRBV5-4; TRBD2 matches 10 bases. The length of the CDR3 is 16 residues. Trimming removed 4 bases from V and 6 bases from J; junction bases left unmatched: 13. Germline CDR1 reads SGHNT; CDR2 reads YYREEE (reference sequence).

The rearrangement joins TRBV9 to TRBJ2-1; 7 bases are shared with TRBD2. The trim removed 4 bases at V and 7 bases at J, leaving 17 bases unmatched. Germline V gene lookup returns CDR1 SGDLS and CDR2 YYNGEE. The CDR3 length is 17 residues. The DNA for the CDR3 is TGTGCCAGCAGCCTAAGATCGGGGGGATCGTCCAAAAATGAGCAGTTCTTC. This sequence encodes CASSLRSGGSSKNEQFF.

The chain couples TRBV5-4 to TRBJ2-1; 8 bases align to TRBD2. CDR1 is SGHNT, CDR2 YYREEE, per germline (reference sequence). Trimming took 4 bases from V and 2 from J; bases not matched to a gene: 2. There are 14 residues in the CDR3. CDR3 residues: CASSAGGTYNEQFF. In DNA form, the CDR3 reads TGTGCCAGCAGCGCGGGGGGTACCTACAATGAGCAGTTCTTC.

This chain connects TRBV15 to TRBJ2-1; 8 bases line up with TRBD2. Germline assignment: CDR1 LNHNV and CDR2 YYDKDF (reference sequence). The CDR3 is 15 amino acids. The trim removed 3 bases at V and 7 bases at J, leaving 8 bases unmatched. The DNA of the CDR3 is TGTGCCACCAGCAGGTCCCGGGGGGGCCTTAATGAGCAGTTCTTC. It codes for CATSRSRGGLNEQFF.

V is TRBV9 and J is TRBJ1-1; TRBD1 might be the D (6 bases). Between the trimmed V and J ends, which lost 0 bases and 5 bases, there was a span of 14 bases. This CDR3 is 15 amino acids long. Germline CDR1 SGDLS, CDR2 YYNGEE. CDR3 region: CASSVVEGELTEAFF. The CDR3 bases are TGTGCCAGCAGCGTAGTGGAGGGGGAGTTGACTGAAGCTTTCTTT.

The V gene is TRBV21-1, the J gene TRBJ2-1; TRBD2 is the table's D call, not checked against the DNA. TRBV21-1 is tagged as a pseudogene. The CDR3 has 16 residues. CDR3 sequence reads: CASSKRQRKWYNEQFF. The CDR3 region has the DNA TGTGCCAGCAGCAAACGTCAGCGGAAGTGGTACAATGAGCAGTTCTTC.

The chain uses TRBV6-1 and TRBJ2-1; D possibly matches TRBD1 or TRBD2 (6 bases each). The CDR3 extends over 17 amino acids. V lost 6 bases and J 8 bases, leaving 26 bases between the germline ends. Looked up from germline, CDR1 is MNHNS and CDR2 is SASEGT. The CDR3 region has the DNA TGTGCCAGCAGCCCGAACCTCGGGGGCCCGACCGCCGATGAGCAGTTCTTC. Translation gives CASSPNLGGPTADEQFF.

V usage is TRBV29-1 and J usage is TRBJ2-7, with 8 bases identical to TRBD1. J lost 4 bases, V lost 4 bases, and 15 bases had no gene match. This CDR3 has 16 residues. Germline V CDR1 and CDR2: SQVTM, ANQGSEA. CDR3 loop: CSVGMDRDAPDYEQYF. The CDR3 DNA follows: TGCAGCGTTGGGATGGACAGGGACGCACCCGATTACGAGCAGTACTTC.